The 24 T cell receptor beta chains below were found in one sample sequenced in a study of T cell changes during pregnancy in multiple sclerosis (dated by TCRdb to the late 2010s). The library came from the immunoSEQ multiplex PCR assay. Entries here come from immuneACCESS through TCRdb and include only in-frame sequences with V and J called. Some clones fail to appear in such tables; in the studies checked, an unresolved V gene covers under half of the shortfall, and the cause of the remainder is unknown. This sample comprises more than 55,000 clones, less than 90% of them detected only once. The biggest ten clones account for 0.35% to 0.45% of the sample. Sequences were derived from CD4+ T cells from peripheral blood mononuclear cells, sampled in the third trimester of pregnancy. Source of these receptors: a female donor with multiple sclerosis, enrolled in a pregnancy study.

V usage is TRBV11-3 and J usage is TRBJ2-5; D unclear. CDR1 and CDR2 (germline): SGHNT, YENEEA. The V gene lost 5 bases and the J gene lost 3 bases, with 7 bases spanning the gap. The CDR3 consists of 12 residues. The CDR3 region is CASSLSEETQYF. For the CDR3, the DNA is TGTGCCAGCAGCCTCTCCGAAGAGACCCAGTACTTC.

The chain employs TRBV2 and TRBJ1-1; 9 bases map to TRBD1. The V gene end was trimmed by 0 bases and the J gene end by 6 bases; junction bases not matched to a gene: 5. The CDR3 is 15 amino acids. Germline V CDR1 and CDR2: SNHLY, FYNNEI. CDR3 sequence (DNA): TGTGCCAGCAGTGAAGCGGGACAGGGTGGTGCTGAAGCTTTCTTT. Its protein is CASSEAGQGGAEAFF.

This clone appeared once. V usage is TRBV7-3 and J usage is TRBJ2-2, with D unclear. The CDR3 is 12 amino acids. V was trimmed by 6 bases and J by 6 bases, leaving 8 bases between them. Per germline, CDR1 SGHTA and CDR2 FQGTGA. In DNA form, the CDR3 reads TGTGCCAGCAGTTTTCCTTCCGGGGAGCTGTTTTTT. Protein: CASSFPSGELFF. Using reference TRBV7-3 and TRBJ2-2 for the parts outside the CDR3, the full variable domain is GAGVSQTPSNKVTEKGKYVELRCDPISGHTALYWYRQSLGQGPEFLIYFQGTGAADDSGLPNDRFFAVRPEGSVSTLKIQRTERGDSAVYLCASSFPSGELFFGEGSRLTVL.

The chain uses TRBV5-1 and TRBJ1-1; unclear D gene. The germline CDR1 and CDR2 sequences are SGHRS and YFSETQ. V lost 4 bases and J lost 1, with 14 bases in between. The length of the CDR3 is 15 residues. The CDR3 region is CASSPAAGWNTEAFF. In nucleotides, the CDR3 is TGCGCCAGCAGCCCGGCGGCGGGGTGGAACACTGAAGCTTTCTTT.

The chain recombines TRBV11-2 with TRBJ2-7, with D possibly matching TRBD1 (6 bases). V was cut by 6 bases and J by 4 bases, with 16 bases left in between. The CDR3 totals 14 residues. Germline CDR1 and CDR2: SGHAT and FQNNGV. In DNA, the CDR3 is TGTGCCAGCAGAAAACCGGGACATCTTTACGAGCAGTACTTC. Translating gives CASRKPGHLYEQYF.

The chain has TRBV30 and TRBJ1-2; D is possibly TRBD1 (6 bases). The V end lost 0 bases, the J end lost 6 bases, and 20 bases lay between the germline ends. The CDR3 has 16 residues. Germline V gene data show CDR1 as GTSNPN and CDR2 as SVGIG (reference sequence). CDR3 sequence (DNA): TGTGCCTGGAGTGTACAGGCGGGGGGCGGGAGAGATGGCTACACCTTC. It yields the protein CAWSVQAGGGRDGYTF.

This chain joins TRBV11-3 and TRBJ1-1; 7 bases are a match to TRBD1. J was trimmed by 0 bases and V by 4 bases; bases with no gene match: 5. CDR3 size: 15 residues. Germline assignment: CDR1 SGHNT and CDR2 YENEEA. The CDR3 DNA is TGTGCCAGCAGCTCATGGGACAGCATGAACACTGAAGCTTTCTTT. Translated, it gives CASSSWDSMNTEAFF.

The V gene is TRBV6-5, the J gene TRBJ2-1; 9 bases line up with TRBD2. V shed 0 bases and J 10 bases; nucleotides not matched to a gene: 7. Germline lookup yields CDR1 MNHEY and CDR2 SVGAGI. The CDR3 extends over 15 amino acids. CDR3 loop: CASSYSGLAPGEQFF. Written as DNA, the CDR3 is TGTGCCAGCAGTTACTCGGGACTAGCCCCCGGGGAGCAGTTCTTC.

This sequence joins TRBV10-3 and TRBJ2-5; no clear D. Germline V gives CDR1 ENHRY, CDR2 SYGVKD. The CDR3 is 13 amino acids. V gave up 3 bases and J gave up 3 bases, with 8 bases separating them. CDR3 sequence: CAISERQEETQYF. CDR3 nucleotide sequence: TGTGCCATCAGTGAACGGCAGGAAGAGACCCAGTACTTC.

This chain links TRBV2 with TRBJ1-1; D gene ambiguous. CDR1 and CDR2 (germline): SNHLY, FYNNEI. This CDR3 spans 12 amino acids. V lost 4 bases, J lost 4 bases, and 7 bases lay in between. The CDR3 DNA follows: TGTGCCAGCAGTGCGGGGTTCACTGAAGCTTTCTTT. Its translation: CASSAGFTEAFF.

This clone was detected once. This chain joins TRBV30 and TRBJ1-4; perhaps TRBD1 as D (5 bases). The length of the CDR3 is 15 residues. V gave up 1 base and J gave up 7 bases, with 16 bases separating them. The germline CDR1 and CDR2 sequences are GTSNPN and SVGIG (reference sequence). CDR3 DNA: TGTGCCTGGAGTGGCGAGGGAGTCGGGGGTGAAAAACTGTTTTTT. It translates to CAWSGEGVGGEKLFF.

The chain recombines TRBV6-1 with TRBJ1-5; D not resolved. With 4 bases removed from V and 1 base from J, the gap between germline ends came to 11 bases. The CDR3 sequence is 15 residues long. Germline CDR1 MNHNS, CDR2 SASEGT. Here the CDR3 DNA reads TGTGCCAGCAGTGGGACTTCCACAAGCAATCAGCCCCAGCATTTT. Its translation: CASSGTSTSNQPQHF.

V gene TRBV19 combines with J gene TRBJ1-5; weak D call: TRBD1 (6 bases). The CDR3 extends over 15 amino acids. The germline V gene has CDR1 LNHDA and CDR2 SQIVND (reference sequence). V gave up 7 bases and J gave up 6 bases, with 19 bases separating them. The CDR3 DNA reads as TGTGCCAGTAAGAAGGGGGGGACGGTATTTCAGCCCCAGCATTTT. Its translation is CASKKGGTVFQPQHF.

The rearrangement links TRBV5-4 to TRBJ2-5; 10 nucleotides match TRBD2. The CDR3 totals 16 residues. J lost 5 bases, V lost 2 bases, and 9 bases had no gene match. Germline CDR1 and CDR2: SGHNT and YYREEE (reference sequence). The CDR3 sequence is CASSFRLAGVGETQYF. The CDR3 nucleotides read TGTGCCAGCAGCTTCAGGCTAGCGGGAGTAGGGGAGACCCAGTACTTC.

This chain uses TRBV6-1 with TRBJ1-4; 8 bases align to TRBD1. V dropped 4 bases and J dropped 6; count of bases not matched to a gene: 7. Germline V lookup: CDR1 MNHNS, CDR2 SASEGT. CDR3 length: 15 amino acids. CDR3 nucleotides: TGTGCCAGCAGTGGCGGTGTGACAGGGGATGAAAAACTGTTTTTT. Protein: CASSGGVTGDEKLFF.

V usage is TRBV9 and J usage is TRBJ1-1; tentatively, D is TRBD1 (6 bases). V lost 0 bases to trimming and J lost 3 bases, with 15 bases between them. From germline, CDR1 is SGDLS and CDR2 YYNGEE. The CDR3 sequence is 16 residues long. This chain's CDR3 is CASSVGRGGAHTEAFF. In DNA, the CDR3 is TGTGCCAGCAGCGTAGGACGGGGGGGCGCGCACACTGAAGCTTTCTTT.

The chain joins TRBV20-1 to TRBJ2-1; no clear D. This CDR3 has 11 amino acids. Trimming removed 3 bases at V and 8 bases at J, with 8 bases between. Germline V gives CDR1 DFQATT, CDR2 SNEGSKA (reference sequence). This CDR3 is CSASNAYEQFF. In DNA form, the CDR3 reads TGCAGTGCTAGTAATGCGTATGAGCAGTTCTTC.

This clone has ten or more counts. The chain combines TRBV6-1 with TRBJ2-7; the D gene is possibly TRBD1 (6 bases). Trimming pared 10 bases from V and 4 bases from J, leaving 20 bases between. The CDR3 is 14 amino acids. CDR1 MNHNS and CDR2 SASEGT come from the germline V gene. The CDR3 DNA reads TGTGCCACCAAGGTGAGGCAGGGGCTGTACGAGCAGTACTTC. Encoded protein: CATKVRQGLYEQYF.

CDR3 protein: CASSRGPGDNSPLHF. The DNA of the CDR3 is TGTGCCAGCAGTCGAGGTCCGGGGGATAATTCACCCCTCCACTTT. The rearrangement joins TRBV2 to TRBJ1-6; the D gene is possibly TRBD1 (5 bases). The CDR3 is 15 amino acids. Germline loops: CDR1 SNHLY, CDR2 FYNNEI. Trimming shortened V by 5 bases and J by 5 bases, and 13 bases separated the two germline ends.

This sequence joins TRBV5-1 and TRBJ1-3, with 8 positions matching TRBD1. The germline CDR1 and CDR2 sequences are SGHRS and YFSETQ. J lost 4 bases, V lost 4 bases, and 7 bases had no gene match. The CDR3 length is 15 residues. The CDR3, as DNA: TGCGCCAGCAGCAACGGACAGGGTTCGGGAAACACCATATATTTT. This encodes CASSNGQGSGNTIYF.

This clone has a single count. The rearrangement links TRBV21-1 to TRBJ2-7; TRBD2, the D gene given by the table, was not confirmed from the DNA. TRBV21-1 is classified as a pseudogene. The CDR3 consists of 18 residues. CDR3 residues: CASSNHAGTSGSSYEQYF. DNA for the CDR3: TGTGCCAGCAGCAACCACGCCGGGACTAGCGGGAGCTCCTACGAGCAGTACTTC.

The CDR3 DNA reads TGTGCCAGCAGCTTGGGAAACGGCGGCCCGAATTCCTACGAGCAGTACTTC. Its protein product is CASSLGNGGPNSYEQYF. V is TRBV5-4 and J is TRBJ2-7; D is undetermined. The germline V gene encodes CDR1 SGHNT and CDR2 YYREEE (reference sequence). Deletions cut 0 bases from V and 1 base from J, with 17 bases between. The CDR3 contains 17 residues.

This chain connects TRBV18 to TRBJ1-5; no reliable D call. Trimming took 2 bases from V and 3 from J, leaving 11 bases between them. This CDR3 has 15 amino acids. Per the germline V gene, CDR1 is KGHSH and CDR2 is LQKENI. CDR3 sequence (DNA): TGTGCCAGCTCACCAACGGGCGGGAACAATCAGCCCCAGCATTTT. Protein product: CASSPTGGNNQPQHF. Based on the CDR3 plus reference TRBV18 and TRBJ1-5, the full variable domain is NAGVMQNPRHLVRRRGQEARLRCSPMKGHSHVYWYRQLPEEGLKFMVYLQKENIIDESGMPKERFSAEFPKEGPSILRIQQVVRGDSAAYFCASSPTGGNNQPQHFGDGTRLSIL.

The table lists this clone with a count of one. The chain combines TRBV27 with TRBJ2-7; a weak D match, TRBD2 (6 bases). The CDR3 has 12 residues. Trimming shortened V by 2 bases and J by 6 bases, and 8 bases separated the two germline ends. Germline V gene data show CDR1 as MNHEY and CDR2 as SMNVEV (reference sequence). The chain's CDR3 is CASSLRGFEQYF. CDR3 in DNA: TGTGCCAGCAGTTTACGGGGGTTCGAGCAGTACTTC.